This T cell receptor beta chain was sequenced for a study of blood T cells in healthy people across ages. CDR1 SGHRS and CDR2 YFSETQ come from the germline V gene. V was clipped by 4 bases and J by 8 bases; unmatched bases: 10. The CDR3 covers 16 residues. As for this clonotype: Its antigen remains unidentified.

A sample-barcoded 5' primer and a J-beta primer mix were used in a second PCR of roughly 7 to 12 cycles. MiXCR, applied by TCRdb to the 5' RACE reads, yields one record per CDR3 protein. The sample carries over a million distinct CDR3 sequences, around 42% recorded once. Findings and caveats of the study: With donor CMV status unknown, expanded clonotype changes were possibly confounded. A greater number of naive CD4+ cells and higher diversity distinguished long-lived donors from aged donors. Leaving the PBMCs unsorted stopped any conclusive comparison of naive versus antigen-experienced cells.

The extraction recovered at least 6 micrograms of total RNA per sample. The TCR sequence derives from a woman aged 18-29 years in good health. The genes are TRBV5-1 and TRBJ2-1; 12 nucleotides align to TRBD1. The specimen was blood. In DNA form, the CDR3 reads TGCGCCAGCAGCCGGAAACGGGACAGGGGGCCCTATGAGCAGTTCTTC. Its translation is CASSRKRDRGPYEQFF.